Listed here are 2 T cell receptor beta chains from one sample, sequenced in a study of shared clonotypes between healthy human individuals (TCRdb year 2020). The library was obtained by the immunoSEQ multiplex PCR assay. Entries here come from immuneACCESS through TCRdb and include only in-frame sequences with V and J called. Some clones fail to appear in such tables; in the studies checked, an unresolved V gene covers under half of the shortfall, and the cause of the remainder is unknown. Across this sample there are almost 700,000 clones, with about 90% seen only once. Roughly 22% of the sample belongs to the ten largest clones. CD8 naive samples were obtained by positive selection for CCR7 among CD45RO-negative cells, yielding a CD45RA+CCR7+ population from which TemRA cells were excluded. Material: naive CD8+ T cells sorted from blood. The cell subset or site label, read with the paper, signifies: CD45RA+CCR7+. These receptors were taken from a man aged 30-40 years in good health.

Here the CDR3 DNA reads TGTGCCGGCCGGGAGCCCTACGAGCAGTACTTC. Amino acids: CAGREPYEQYF. This chain joins TRBV2 and TRBJ2-7; weak D call: TRBD2 (6 bases). Trimming took off 11 bases at V and 2 bases at J, with 10 bases between the two ends. CDR3 size: 11 residues. Germline CDR1 reads SNHLY; CDR2 reads FYNNEI.

The chain combines TRBV25-1 with TRBJ1-3; D is perhaps TRBD1 (5 bases). V was pared by 4 bases and J by 4 bases, with 17 bases between. Germline V gives CDR1 MGHDK, CDR2 SYGVNS. The CDR3 contains 16 residues. CDR3 region: CASSGLSGSGGNTIYF. CDR3 nucleotides: TGTGCCAGCAGTGGACTTAGCGGATCAGGGGGAAACACCATATATTTT.